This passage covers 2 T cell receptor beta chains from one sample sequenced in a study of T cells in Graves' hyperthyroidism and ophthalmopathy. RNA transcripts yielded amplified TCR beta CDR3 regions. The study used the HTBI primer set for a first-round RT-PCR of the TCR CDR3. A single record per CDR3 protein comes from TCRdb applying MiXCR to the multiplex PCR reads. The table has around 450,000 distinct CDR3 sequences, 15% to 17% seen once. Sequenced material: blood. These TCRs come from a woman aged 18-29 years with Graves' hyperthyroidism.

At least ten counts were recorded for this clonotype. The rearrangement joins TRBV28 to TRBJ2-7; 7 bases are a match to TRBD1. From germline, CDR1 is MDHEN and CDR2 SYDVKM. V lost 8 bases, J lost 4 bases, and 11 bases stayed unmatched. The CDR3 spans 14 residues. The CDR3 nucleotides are TGTGCCAGCCGATTAACGACAGGGATGTACGAGCAGTACTTC. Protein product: CASRLTTGMYEQYF.

The CDR3 region is CSARVGTGDTEAFF. The CDR3, as DNA: TGCAGTGCTAGAGTTGGGACAGGGGACACTGAAGCTTTCTTT. The rearrangement joins TRBV20-1 to TRBJ1-1; 10 bases map to TRBD1. From germline, CDR1 is DFQATT and CDR2 SNEGSKA (reference sequence). The CDR3 runs to 14 residues. Unmatched junction bases numbered 2, after V lost 1 base and J lost 3 bases.